A selection of T cell receptor beta chains follows, all from one sample in a study of cytomegalovirus exposure and HLA in healthy donors. The table came from immunoSEQ multiplex PCR; TCRdb's copy has only in-frame clones and leaves some out. The table gives about 48,000 clones; the top ten clones make up around 2.2% of it. Sample: PBMCs. The receptors were gathered from a woman between 40 and 50 years old in good health and CMV-seronegative. Each CDR3 is given with its conserved first and last residue. The D gene is left open where the match is weak. The size field is filled for only some rows; it gives once, few, many or a size class.

abundance	d_gene	v_gene	j_gene	CDR3nt	CDR3aa
.	TRBD2	TRBV6-5	TRBJ2-1	TGTGCCAGCAGTTATCGACTAGCGGGGCTTAACAATGAGCAGTTCTTC	CASSYRLAGLNNEQFF
.	TRBD1	TRBV5-4	TRBJ1-5	TGTGCCAGCAGCTATGGGACAGGACCTAATCAGCCCCAGCATTTT	CASSYGTGPNQPQHF
.	TRBD2	TRBV4-1	TRBJ2-3	TGCGCCAGCAGCCCCCGACTAGCGGGGGGCTTAGATACGCAGTATTTT	CASSPRLAGGLDTQYF
large	TRBD1	TRBV27	TRBJ2-7	TGTGCCAGCAGTTTATTGGGACAGGGAATCGAGCAGTACTTC	CASSLLGQGIEQYF
.	.	TRBV29-1	TRBJ1-1	TGCAGCGCCTCGGAGGGGACGAACACTGAAGCTTTCTTT	CSASEGTNTEAFF
.	TRBD2	TRBV5-1	TRBJ2-5	TGCGCCAGCAGCCCCAGCTTAGCGGGAGGTGCGGAGACCCAGTACTTC	CASSPSLAGGAETQYF
.	.	TRBV6-1	TRBJ2-7	TGTGCCAGCAGGCGAGAGAAAGCCTCCTACGAGCAGTACTTC	CASRREKASYEQYF
.	.	TRBV6-1	TRBJ1-2	TGTGCCAGCAGTGAAAGCTCGGAGCCCGCCTATGGCTACACCTTC	CASSESSEPAYGYTF
.	TRBD1	TRBV29-1	TRBJ1-2	TGCAGCGTTGAAACGGGACAGGGGACCTATGGCTACACCTTC	CSVETGQGTYGYTF
.	TRBD2	TRBV5-4	TRBJ2-4	TGTGCCACCACCCATAGCGGGACAGCCAAAAACATTCAGTACTTC	CATTHSGTAKNIQYF
.	TRBD1	TRBV19	TRBJ1-4	TGTGCCAGTAGTTTCCACAGGGGTCTTGAAGAAAAACTGTTTTTT	CASSFHRGLEEKLFF
.	TRBD2	TRBV19	TRBJ2-1	TGTGCCAGTAGTATATTACTAGCGGGGGGGCGTGAGCAGTTCTTC	CASSILLAGGREQFF
.	.	TRBV18	TRBJ1-2	TGTGCCAGCTCACCAAATTCACCACGGACAGTCCAGACGGGAGGCTACACCTTC	CASSPNSPRTVQTGGYTF
.	TRBD1	TRBV18	TRBJ2-1	TGTGCCAGCTCTCAAGGACAGGGGGTTGCCGACAATGAGCAGTTCTTC	CASSQGQGVADNEQFF
.	TRBD1	TRBV5-1	TRBJ1-2	TGCGCCAGCAGCTTGGCGGGGACAGAAAGTTATGGCTACACCTTC	CASSLAGTESYGYTF
.	TRBD1	TRBV5-6	TRBJ1-4	TGTGCCAGCAGCTATCGACAGGGCGGTGAAAAACTGTTTTTT	CASSYRQGGEKLFF
.	.	TRBV30	TRBJ2-7	TGTGCCTGGAGTGTTGGCCGCGTTACAGGGATGTTCGCCTACGAGCAGTACTTC	CAWSVGRVTGMFAYEQYF
.	TRBD1	TRBV19	TRBJ1-1	TGTGCCAGTAGTGCCGACAGGGGCCCCGCTGAAGCTTTCTTT	CASSADRGPAEAFF
.	.	TRBV18	TRBJ2-3	TGTGCCAGCTCACCACAAGGGGACCCAGGGGCAGATACGCAGTATTTT	CASSPQGDPGADTQYF
.	TRBD1	TRBV6-1	TRBJ1-4	TGTGCCAGCAGCCCCAGGGACAGGGAAGTTGAAAAACTGTTTTTT	CASSPRDREVEKLFF
.	.	TRBV4-3	TRBJ1-2	TGCGCCAGCAGCCAAGAATCGGGGTCTAACTATGGCTACACCTTC	CASSQESGSNYGYTF
.	.	TRBV19	TRBJ2-7	TGTGCCAGTAGTATAGCGGGAGCTGTCGAGCAGTACTTC	CASSIAGAVEQYF